These 22 T cell receptor beta chains were all obtained from the same sample, sequenced in a study of cytomegalovirus exposure and HLA in healthy donors. Vbeta (60) and Jbeta (13) primers were used in the PCR. Measured with immunoSEQ multiplex PCR; TCRdb has only the in-frame clones, and not every one. The sample includes 200,000 to 250,000 clones, approximately 80% of them seen just once. The sequenced sample was PBMCs. Source of these receptors: a man aged 35 to 55 in good health and CMV-seronegative.

This chain links TRBV6-1 with TRBJ2-5, with 9 bases that match TRBD1. With 2 bases clipped from V and 1 base from J, the junction kept 2 bases outside the gene matches. Germline V gene data show CDR1 as MNHNS and CDR2 as SASEGT. The CDR3 is 15 residues long. The CDR3 loop reads CASSEWTGAQETQYF. The CDR3 nucleotides are TGTGCCAGCAGTGAATGGACAGGGGCCCAAGAGACCCAGTACTTC.

The CDR3 spells CASSQSLGTREFF. The CDR3 coding sequence is TGTGCCAGCAGCCAATCCCTGGGAACTAGGGAGTTCTTC. The rearrangement joins TRBV4-2 to TRBJ2-1; D is perhaps TRBD2 (5 bases). The V end lost 2 bases, the J end lost 14 bases, and 16 bases lay between the germline ends. Germline V gives CDR1 LGHNA, CDR2 YNFKEQ. This CDR3 has 13 amino acids.

The rearrangement links TRBV6-5 to TRBJ1-1; D not resolved. Germline V gives CDR1 MNHEY, CDR2 SVGAGI. There are 13 residues in the CDR3. Deletions cut 5 bases from V and 6 bases from J, with 13 bases between. CDR3 loop: CASSTVAGAEAFF. CDR3 nucleotides: TGTGCCAGCAGTACAGTCGCGGGCGCTGAAGCTTTCTTT.

The chain carries TRBV2 and TRBJ1-2, with 10 bases matching TRBD1. Per the germline V gene, CDR1 is SNHLY and CDR2 is FYNNEI. This CDR3 region has 15 residues. Trimming removed 6 bases from V and 0 bases from J; junction bases left unmatched: 4. The CDR3 loop is CASSGGQGTNYGYTF. The CDR3, as DNA: TGTGCCAGCAGCGGGGGACAGGGGACTAACTATGGCTACACCTTC.

The rearrangement joins TRBV19 to TRBJ1-1; 8 bases map to TRBD1. CDR3 size: 15 residues. The trim removed 5 bases at V and 1 base at J, leaving 6 bases unmatched. Per the germline V gene, CDR1 is LNHDA and CDR2 is SQIVND (reference sequence). The CDR3 bases are TGTGCCAGTAGTCACGGACAGGGCCGGAACACTGAAGCTTTCTTT. It specifies CASSHGQGRNTEAFF.

The V gene is TRBV12-5, the J gene TRBJ2-3; D is undetermined. Germline V lookup: CDR1 LGHNT, CDR2 FRNRAP. Trimming removed 5 bases from V and 2 bases from J, with 11 bases in between. The CDR3 runs 14 residues. Written as DNA, the CDR3 is TGTGCTAGTGGTCCTCGAACAGCCACAGATACGCAGTATTTT. Its translation: CASGPRTATDTQYF.

V gene TRBV14 combines with J gene TRBJ1-1; 7 nucleotides match TRBD1. The CDR3 contains 14 residues. CDR1 and CDR2 (germline): SGHDN, FVKESK. The trim removed 3 bases at V and 6 bases at J, leaving 7 bases unmatched. The CDR3 nucleotides read TGTGCCAGCAGCCACACAGGGGTTGACGCTGAAGCTTTCTTT. Translated: CASSHTGVDAEAFF.

The chain joins TRBV7-9 to TRBJ1-1; a weak D match, TRBD1 (5 bases). The CDR3 consists of 15 residues. V lost 0 bases and J 1 base, leaving 9 bases between the germline ends. Germline CDR1 reads SEHNR; CDR2 reads FQNEAQ (reference sequence). CDR3: CASSLAKGENTEAFF. The CDR3 region has the DNA TGTGCCAGCAGCTTAGCGAAAGGGGAGAACACTGAAGCTTTCTTT.

The rearrangement uses TRBV7-8 and TRBJ2-7; 8 positions match TRBD2. Germline lookup yields CDR1 SGHVS and CDR2 FQNEAQ. V dropped 1 base and J dropped 5; count of bases not matched to a gene: 13. The CDR3 loop spans 17 amino acids. CDR3 DNA sequence: TGTGCCAGCAGCTTAGTATTACAGCTAGCGGGTGTTGACGAGCAGTACTTC. It translates to CASSLVLQLAGVDEQYF.

DNA of the CDR3: TGTGCCAGCAGCTTAGCGCAGGCGGGGAACACTGAAGCTTTCTTT. This codes for CASSLAQAGNTEAFF. The rearrangement uses TRBV7-9 and TRBJ1-1; D gene ambiguous. The germline V gene has CDR1 SEHNR and CDR2 FQNEAQ (reference sequence). The CDR3 contains 15 residues. V was shortened by 0 bases and J by 1 base, with 9 bases between the two germline ends.

The chain combines TRBV25-1 with TRBJ2-7; 9 bases align to TRBD1. The CDR3 is made up of 18 amino acids. CDR1 is MGHDK, CDR2 SYGVNS, per germline. Germline trimming cut 3 bases from V and 4 bases from J; bases unmatched to any gene: 16. The CDR3 DNA follows: TGTGCCAGCAGTGACGGTACAGGGGGCGCGAAGTTATGGTACGAGCAGTACTTC. Encoded protein: CASSDGTGGAKLWYEQYF.

This rearrangement joins TRBV25-1 to TRBJ1-3, with a possible D match to TRBD1 (6 bases). CDR3 length: 14 residues. The V gene's germline CDR1 is MGHDK and CDR2 SYGVNS. V lost 3 bases and J lost 4, with 10 bases in between. CDR3 nucleotides: TGTGCCAGCAGTGACACAGGGCGAGGAAACACCATATATTTT. Residues: CASSDTGRGNTIYF.

This sequence joins TRBV19 and TRBJ2-1, with 13 bases fitting TRBD2. The CDR3 loop spans 15 amino acids. CDR1 LNHDA and CDR2 SQIVND come from the germline V gene (reference sequence). Germline trimming cut 4 bases from V and 11 bases from J; bases unmatched to any gene: 8. This chain's CDR3 is CASSRTSGGKGQQFF. The DNA for the CDR3 is TGTGCCAGTAGTAGGACTAGCGGGGGCAAAGGGCAGCAGTTCTTC.

The chain carries TRBV13 and TRBJ1-1; 9 bases fit TRBD1. V was clipped by 4 bases and J by 3 bases; unmatched bases: 6. There are 15 residues in the CDR3. Germline V gene sequence: CDR1 PRHDT, CDR2 FYEKMQ (reference sequence). The chain's CDR3 is CASSSVDRGDTEAFF. The DNA of the CDR3 is TGTGCCAGCAGCTCAGTTGACAGGGGGGACACTGAAGCTTTCTTT.

This sequence joins TRBV18 and TRBJ1-6; a possible D gene is TRBD1 (5 bases). The CDR3 contains 13 residues. V was shortened by 5 bases and J by 5 bases, with 7 bases between the two germline ends. Looked up from germline, CDR1 is KGHSH and CDR2 is LQKENI. The CDR3 is CASSATDNSPLHF. The CDR3, as DNA: TGTGCCAGCTCAGCGACAGATAATTCACCCCTCCACTTT.

The chain is built from TRBV11-3 and TRBJ1-5; the match to TRBD1 covers 9 bases. Trimming at V came to 4 bases and at J to 7 bases, leaving 5 bases not matched to a gene. The CDR3 covers 14 residues. CDR1 and CDR2 (germline): SGHNT, YENEEA. CDR3 residues: CASSSRGTGQPQHF. The CDR3, as DNA: TGTGCCAGCAGCTCCAGGGGGACAGGGCAGCCCCAGCATTTT.

The chain recombines TRBV30 with TRBJ2-5; 11 bases are shared with TRBD1. The DNA end lines up better with TRBJ2-7; the J call may be wrong. CDR1 and CDR2 from the germline V gene are GTSNPN and SVGIG (reference sequence). This CDR3 comprises 14 residues. CDR3 coding DNA: TGTGCCTGGAGTACTGGGACAGGGGGCTACGAGCAGTACTTC. This codes for CAWSTGTGGYEQYF.

The chain is built from TRBV19 and TRBJ1-1; D is perhaps TRBD1 (6 bases). The ends were cut back, 3 bases at V and 4 bases at J, with 12 bases in the middle. CDR3 length: 14 amino acids. CDR1 LNHDA and CDR2 SQIVND come from the germline V gene (reference sequence). CDR3 nucleotide sequence: TGTGCCAGTAGTATCAACAGGGTTGGCACTGAAGCTTTCTTT. The encoded protein is CASSINRVGTEAFF.

This chain joins TRBV19 and TRBJ1-4; 7 nucleotides agree with TRBD1. Looked up from germline, CDR1 is LNHDA and CDR2 is SQIVND (reference sequence). J lost 7 bases, V lost 4 bases, and 3 bases had no gene match. The CDR3 is 13 amino acids. This CDR3 reads CASSTGTAEKLFF. DNA for the CDR3: TGTGCCAGTAGTACCGGGACAGCTGAAAAACTGTTTTTT.

This clone was found once. The V call is TRBV5-1, the J call TRBJ1-5; 10 positions agree with TRBD1. CDR3 length: 15 amino acids. Germline CDR1 reads SGHRS; CDR2 reads YFSETQ. V lost 3 bases, J lost 1 base, and 1 base stayed unmatched. The CDR3 loop is CASSSGQGSNQPQHF. The CDR3 bases are TGCGCCAGCAGCTCGGGACAGGGGAGCAATCAGCCCCAGCATTTT. Complete variable domain (other parts from reference TRBV5-1 and TRBJ1-5): KAGVTQTPRYLIKTRGQQVTLSCSPISGHRSVSWYQQTPGQGLQFLFEYFSETQRNKGNFPGRFSGRQFSNSRSEMNVSTLELGDSALYLCASSSGQGSNQPQHFGDGTRLSIL.

This clone appeared once. V usage is TRBV6-6 and J usage is TRBJ2-3, with D unresolved. This CDR3 spans 12 amino acids. CDR1 and CDR2 (germline): MNHNY, SVGAGI (reference sequence). V dropped 2 bases and J dropped 10 bases, with 10 bases sitting between them. This CDR3 is CASSYEPQSQYF. The CDR3 region has the DNA TGTGCCAGCAGTTACGAGCCGCAATCGCAGTATTTT.

The CDR3 is CASSLGGSGANVLTF. CDR3 nucleotide sequence: TGTGCCAGCAGCTTAGGAGGGTCTGGGGCCAACGTCCTGACTTTC. The genes are TRBV7-2 and TRBJ2-6, with D tentatively TRBD2 (5 bases). Germline CDR1 SGHTA, CDR2 FQGNSA. The V gene lost 1 base and the J gene lost 1 base, with 5 bases spanning the gap. The CDR3 is made up of 15 amino acids.